A single sample is the source of the 7 T cell receptor beta chains below, sequenced in a study of breast tumors, draining lymph nodes, adjacent tissues. Breast cancer patients provided tissue from their axillary draining lymph nodes. In TCRdb, the multiplex PCR reads were re-called with MiXCR into one record per CDR3 protein. The sample consists of tens of thousands of distinct CDR3 sequences, more than 25% of them appearing once. Sequencing used axillary lymph node tissue. The receptor set was obtained from a female donor with breast cancer. Some clones in this sample may be carry-over from other donors' samples.

In the case of this clonotype: With a much larger clone just one base away, this may be a read error. The J gene is TRBJ2-2, the V gene TRBV6-6; tentatively, D is TRBD2 (6 bases). Germline CDR1 MNHNY, CDR2 SVGAGI (reference sequence). The CDR3 has 14 amino acids. The CDR3 is CASTLGGGTGEPFF. The CDR3 DNA is TGTGCCAGCACCCTTGGGGGAGGCACCGGGGAGCCGTTTTTT.

This clonotype was counted at least ten times. The chain carries TRBV12-3 or TRBV12-4 and TRBJ2-7, with 12 bases that match TRBD2. V lost 2 bases, J lost 0 bases, and 8 bases stayed unmatched. This CDR3 comprises 18 residues. CDR3: CASSLRLAGGMSSYEQYF. CDR3 DNA sequence: TGTGCCAGCAGTTTACGGCTAGCGGGAGGGATGAGCTCCTACGAGCAGTACTTC.

As to this clonotype: A much more abundant neighbour one base away suggests this may be a read error. This rearrangement joins TRBV28 to TRBJ2-5; a weak D match, TRBD2 (6 bases). This CDR3 has 12 amino acids. The V gene lost 6 bases and the J gene lost 9 bases, with 14 bases spanning the gap. The germline CDR1 and CDR2 sequences are MDHEN and SYDVKM. The CDR3 sequence is CASSPPGEAQYF. In DNA, the CDR3 is TGTGCCAGCAGCCCACCGGGGGAGGCCCAGTACTTC. Looking up the rest from reference TRBV28 and TRBJ2-5 gives the full variable domain: DVKVTQSSRYLVKRTGEKVFLECVQDMDHENMFWYRQDPGLGLRLIYFSYDVKMKEKGDIPEGYSVSREKKERFSLILESASTNQTSMYLCASSPPGEAQYFGPGTRLLVL.

This clonotype was detected many times. The chain couples TRBV7-3 to TRBJ2-3; D uncertain. Looked up from germline, CDR1 is SGHTA and CDR2 is FQGTGA. V was clipped by 2 bases and J by 2 bases, with 8 bases between them. The CDR3 length is 14 residues. The CDR3 loop reads CASSLGFNTDTQYF. CDR3 in DNA: TGTGCCAGCAGCTTAGGGTTTAACACAGATACGCAGTATTTT.

About this clonotype itself: This is likely a read error, given that the CDR3 carries no conserved phenylalanine or tryptophan at its end. The chain has TRBV19 and TRBJ1-2; 9 positions agree with TRBD1. The V gene's germline CDR1 is LNHDA and CDR2 SQIVND (reference sequence). Trimming at V came to 5 bases and at J to 5 bases, leaving 9 bases not matched to a gene. The length of the CDR3 is 15 residues. The CDR3: CASSGTGGGWYGYTS. The CDR3 DNA follows: TGTGCCAGTAGTGGAACAGGGGGCGGTTGGTATGGCTACACCTCC.

This clonotype has a count of ten or more. The J gene is TRBJ2-7, the V gene TRBV12-3 or TRBV12-4, with 12 bases fitting TRBD1. This CDR3 has 17 residues. The V and J ends lost 3 bases and 2 bases, in that order; junction bases with no gene match: 8. The CDR3, as DNA: TGTGCCAGCAGTTTGGGGACAGGGGGCTGGCTGGCCTACGAGCAGTACTTC. Amino acid sequence: CASSLGTGGWLAYEQYF.

Points on this clonotype: This is likely a read error, given that the CDR3 carries no conserved phenylalanine or tryptophan at its end. J is TRBJ2-1 and V is TRBV7-3, with TRBD1 as a possible D gene (6 bases). CDR3 size: 13 residues. CDR1 and CDR2 from the germline V gene are SGHTA and FQGTGA. V lost 5 bases and J 7 bases, leaving 12 bases between the germline ends. The CDR3 coding sequence is TGTGCCAGCAGCCTCCAGGGGAATAATGAGCAGTTCCCC. Translation gives CASSLQGNNEQFP.